This T cell receptor (beta chain) was retrieved from a study of PD-1 blockade in mismatch repair-deficient tumors. At the level of the study: Patients had approximately 12 mismatch repair-deficient cancer types, all previously treated and progressing.

The assay was immunoSEQ multiplex PCR, and TCRdb's table has in-frame clones only and misses some. In the table there are roughly 25,000 clones, nearly 85% of which are singletons. Regarding this clone: Its antigen is undetermined.

Study results and caveats: Tumor-resident clones, often absent from pretreatment blood, expanded after pembrolizumab and then contracted.

V gave up 8 bases and J gave up 5 bases, with 15 bases separating them. The germline V gene has CDR1 ENHRY and CDR2 SYGVKD. The length of the CDR3 is 13 residues. All patients were mismatch repair deficient, assessed by either PCR or immunohistochemistry. The TCR-sequenced patients were a few responders to pembrolizumab. The rearrangement uses TRBV10-3 and TRBJ1-1, with D perhaps TRBD1 (5 bases). This clonotype was obtained from an adult with mismatch repair-deficient cancer. The sample in question was peripheral blood, obtained 12 weeks after starting pembrolizumab. The CDR3 loop reads CAICLGRETEAFF. The DNA for the CDR3 is TGTGCCATCTGTTTGGGCAGGGAAACTGAAGCTTTCTTT.